Sequencing of this TCR beta chain was carried out in a study of Ad26.COV2.S vaccination and SARS-CoV-2 variants. Findings and caveats of the study: The placebo group had lower spike-specific TCR breadth than the vaccine recipients did. Comparability of non-spike TCR breadth was observed across vaccine and placebo recipients. Spike-specific CD8+ and CD4+ T cell responses reportedly showed substantial breadth after vaccination.

Comments on this clone: Antigen: not known.

The CDR3 is made up of 12 amino acids. Trimming removed 8 bases from V and 6 bases from J, with 11 bases in between. Profiled with immunoSEQ multiplex PCR; TCRdb holds only in-frame clones, not every one. Among roughly 500,000 clones listed, around 88% were seen once. Treatment meaning: roughly 19 received Ad26.COV2.S at low or high dose, single or two shots; about five received placebo; per-sample allocation not given. The investigators took samples on day 63 after the first vaccine or placebo injection. An Ad26 vector carrying the Wuhan-strain SARS-CoV-2 spike served as the vaccine. Sequencing used peripheral blood, obtained in a trial of Ad26.COV2.S vaccine versus placebo. This TCR was recovered from a person aged 18 to 59 who received the Ad26.COV2.S COVID-19 vaccine or a placebo. This chain connects TRBV12-3 or TRBV12-4 to TRBJ1-5; TRBD1 is a possible D gene (6 bases). The CDR3: CASVKGGQPQHF. The CDR3, as DNA: TGTGCCAGCGTTAAGGGGGGTCAGCCCCAGCATTTT.